This TCR beta chain derives from a study of beta chain features in type 1 diabetes. Study-wide points: TCRB CDR3s from Type 1 diabetes patients were moderately but significantly shorter in all four CD4+ subsets.

Investigators reverse transcribed all isolated RNA, so they sequenced expressed TCRB transcripts. Using immunoSEQ multiplex PCR, the repertoire was profiled, and TCRdb retains in-frame clones only, with some absent. The data hold approximately 270,000 clones, with approximately 14% observed a single time. This CDR3 is built from 15 residues. Trimming left V 0 bases short and J 10 bases short, with 16 bases between. The germline gives CDR1 MRHNA, CDR2 SNTAGT. This clone was detected only a few times. Its antigen remains unidentified. The receptor comes from a man younger than 45 with type 1 diabetes. Input material: naive CD4+ T cells from blood. The genes are TRBV6-4 and TRBJ2-1; no definite D call. CDR3 bases: TGTGCCAGCAGTGACTCGAGTCTCTACCTTAGAGAGCAGTTCTTC. Protein product: CASSDSSLYLREQFF.